This T cell receptor beta chain derives from a study of patients and donors after allogeneic stem cell transplantation (dated by TCRdb to the early 2020s). This clonotype was seen many times. The antigen it recognizes is unknown. No qualities accompany the bases; no much larger clone lies one base away. Libraries were made using RT-PCR. The sample was run on a NextSeq 550. TCRdb trimmed the raw reads at Q25, called clones with MiXCR and kept productive beta chains. Every entry covers one CDR3 protein and lists the most common genes and DNA from its rows. The table for this sample lists about 400,000 distinct CDR3 sequences; around 15% of them were counted only once. The ten largest clonotypes hold roughly 7% of the sample. Sequencing was carried out using blood, either unsorted or a sorted T cell fraction (not recorded which). The sequence was collected from a human donor who was either an allogeneic HSCT recipient or a stem cell or donor lymphocyte infusion donor (not recorded which). It is not recorded whose cells these are; they may come from a transplant donor.

The nucleotides read TGTGCCTGGAGTCAGGGTCGAGAGACCCAGTACTTC. This codes for CAWSQGRETQYF. The sequence is built from TRBV30 and TRBJ2-5; D gene: possibly TRBD1, on 5 matching bases. Including the terminal cysteine and phenylalanine, the CDR3 comprises 12 residues. Only CDR3 DNA remains: 36 bases, in frame from the first base. V and J lose 2 bases and 4 bases, and a span of 8 bases separates them. The germline V gene (reference sequence) supplies CDR1 GTSNPN and CDR2 SVGIG.